The clone carrying this T cell receptor beta chain was counted a few times. TCRdb used MiXCR to reprocess the RT-PCR reads, holding one entry per CDR3 protein. Here the sample spans about 960,000 distinct CDR3 sequences, approximately 19% being singletons. The entry originates in a study of patients and donors after allogeneic stem cell transplantation. The receptor was isolated from a human donor who was either an allogeneic HSCT recipient or a stem cell or donor lymphocyte infusion donor (not recorded which). It is not recorded whose cells these are; they may come from a transplant donor. Source material: blood, either unsorted or a sorted T cell fraction (not recorded which).

The CDR3 nucleotides are TGTGCCAGCACCCACGAGGCGGGCTACACCTTC. It codes for CASTHEAGYTF. This rearrangement joins TRBV7-9 to TRBJ1-2; D not certain. Germline-derived CDR1 and CDR2 are SEHNR and FQNEAQ (reference sequence). The CDR3 runs to 11 residues. Trimming shortened V by 7 bases and J by 8 bases, and 11 bases separated the two germline ends. Combining the CDR3 with reference TRBV7-9 and TRBJ1-2 gives the whole variable domain DTGVSQNPRHKITKRGQNVTFRCDPISEHNRLYWYRQTLGQGPEFLTYFQNEAQLEKSRLLSDRFSAERPKGSFSTLEIQRTEQGDSAMYLCASTHEAGYTFGSGTRLTVV.